Sequencing of this T cell receptor (beta chain) was carried out in a study of sequential checkpoint blockade in melanoma. Study details: Maintenance nivolumab came after either treatment sequence.

Using immunoSEQ multiplex PCR, the repertoire was profiled, and TCRdb retains in-frame clones only, with some absent. The sample holds 18,000 or so clones; roughly two thirds are singletons and the top ten take 10% to 15%. Losses at the gene ends were 3 bases for V and 0 bases for J; bases not matched to a gene: 7. Germline CDR1 reads MGHDK; CDR2 reads SYGVNS. This CDR3 comprises 18 residues. This clone was recorded only once. Treatment reported: randomized to nivolumab then ipilimumab (arm A) or the reverse (arm B). This TCR derives from a human donor with melanoma. This chain connects TRBV25-1 to TRBJ2-1; 11 bases fit TRBD1. This sample comprised CD8+ T cells sorted from blood (inferred from file names), obtained from a patient given nivolumab and ipilimumab in sequence. CDR3 protein: CASSDRDRGSLSYNEQFF. In nucleotides, the CDR3 is TGTGCCAGCAGTGACCGGGACAGGGGGTCTCTCTCCTACAATGAGCAGTTCTTC.